This T cell receptor beta chain was captured in a study of T cell responses to AZD1222 COVID-19 vaccine. Study-level information: Pooled together were second doses at about 4 or about 12 weeks. Study-wide findings and caveats: Targeting of unmutated variant regions was reportedly seen in nearly half of spike-specific TCRs. Among those given AZD1222, only five or six were seropositive at baseline.

About this clone: What it binds is not known.

Here immunoSEQ multiplex PCR was the method, and the copy in TCRdb shows in-frame clones only, minus some. This sample has more than 85,000 clones, with around 92% found just once. The CDR3 consists of 14 residues. The V end lost 5 bases, the J end lost 1 base, and 11 bases lay between the germline ends. Germline V gene lookup returns CDR1 SGHVS and CDR2 FQNEAQ. The V gene is TRBV7-8, the J gene TRBJ1-1; D not resolved. This TCR was recovered from an adult in good health. The sample here was peripheral blood, taken on day 0 of AZD1222 vaccination. CDR3 protein: CASSPGPQNTEAFF. For the CDR3, the DNA is TGTGCCAGCAGCCCAGGACCGCAGAACACTGAAGCTTTCTTT.